The 18 T cell receptor beta chains below come from one sample, sequenced in a study of response to subunit inactivated influenza vaccine. Each CDR3 protein is one row after TCRdb ran MiXCR on the RT-PCR reads. The sample records over 800,000 distinct CDR3 sequences, about 20% being singletons. The specimen comprised PBMCs from blood, sampled around 5 days after vaccination. Receptors were obtained from a man aged 50 or older who received an inactivated influenza vaccine.

This clonotype has just a few counts. J is TRBJ2-7 and V is TRBV12-3 or TRBV12-4; D remains ambiguous. This CDR3 has 13 residues. V was cut by 3 bases and J by 2 bases, with 8 bases left in between. The DNA for the CDR3 is TGTGCCAGCAGTTTCTCGGAGACCTACGAGCAGTACTTC. Translated, it gives CASSFSETYEQYF.

This clonotype was seen a handful of times. This chain links TRBV5-1 with TRBJ2-5; 7 bases are a match to TRBD1. Germline V gene sequence: CDR1 SGHRS, CDR2 YFSETQ. V shed 4 bases, J shed 2 bases, and the junction held 8 bases outside the gene matches. The CDR3 is 15 residues long. The CDR3: CASSPGGGQQETQYF. The DNA for the CDR3 is TGCGCCAGCAGCCCTGGTGGGGGACAGCAAGAGACCCAGTACTTC.

This clonotype came up a few times. The chain is built from TRBV6-2 or TRBV6-3 and TRBJ2-3; 7 bases fit TRBD2. The CDR3 contains 16 residues. The ends lost 5 bases at V and 2 bases at J; junction bases unmatched: 10. The V gene's germline CDR1 is MNHEY and CDR2 SVGEGT. CDR3 nucleotides: TGTGCCAGCAGTGATCATCCAGCGGGGCCCACAGATACGCAGTATTTT. This sequence encodes CASSDHPAGPTDTQYF.

This clonotype was recorded a few times. The V call is TRBV11-2, the J call TRBJ1-4, with D possibly matching TRBD1 (5 bases). The CDR3 consists of 16 residues. The V gene's germline CDR1 is SGHAT and CDR2 FQNNGV. V was cut by 3 bases and J by 2 bases, with 13 bases left in between. CDR3 bases: TGTGCCAGCAGCTTGAGCTTAGGGGTCACTAATGAAAAACTGTTTTTT. Translating it yields CASSLSLGVTNEKLFF.

Only a few counts were recorded for this clonotype. The chain combines TRBV6-2 or TRBV6-3 with TRBJ2-2, with 10 bases fitting TRBD2. The V segment lost 8 bases and the J segment 3 bases; nucleotides outside the gene matches: 9. CDR3 length equals 16 residues. Per the germline V gene, CDR1 is MNHEY and CDR2 is SVGEGT. The CDR3 protein is CASLTWTSGYTGELFF. CDR3 nucleotides: TGTGCCAGCTTGACTTGGACTAGCGGCTACACCGGGGAGCTGTTTTTT.

V and J are TRBV20-1 and TRBJ2-7; 8 bases align to TRBD2. CDR1 DFQATT and CDR2 SNEGSKA come from the germline V gene (reference sequence). Trimming cost V 6 bases and J 3 bases; bases outside gene matches: 13. The CDR3 sequence is 15 residues long. Here the CDR3 reads CSALGQRERFYEQYF. Here the CDR3 DNA reads TGCAGTGCCCTCGGGCAGCGGGAGAGGTTCTACGAGCAGTACTTC.

The V and J genes are TRBV25-1 and TRBJ2-7, with unresolved D. Between the trimmed V and J ends, which lost 4 bases and 6 bases, there was a span of 7 bases. The CDR3 covers 11 residues. From germline, CDR1 is MGHDK and CDR2 SYGVNS. The CDR3 protein is CASSVQSEQYF. The DNA for the CDR3 is TGTGCCAGCAGTGTACAGAGCGAGCAGTACTTC.

This clonotype has ten or more counts. This sequence joins TRBV19 and TRBJ2-7, with D uncertain. The CDR3 runs 13 residues. Germline values: CDR1 LNHDA, CDR2 SQIVND (reference sequence). Trimming cost V 2 bases and J 2 bases, with 7 bases left between them. The DNA for the CDR3 is TGTGCCAGTAGTATAAGGGATACCTACGAGCAGTACTTC. The encoded protein is CASSIRDTYEQYF.

The chain combines TRBV4-2 with TRBJ1-2; D is undetermined. Germline CDR1 is LGHNA and CDR2 is YNFKEQ. The CDR3 consists of 17 residues. Trimming removed 4 bases at V and 4 bases at J, with 22 bases between. CDR3 nucleotides: TGTGCCAGCAGCCCGAGCGTAGGCAGGCGACAAACCTATGGCTACACCTTC. Its protein product is CASSPSVGRRQTYGYTF.

This clonotype has only a few counts. This sequence joins TRBV7-2 and TRBJ2-1, with D maybe TRBD2 (5 bases). V lost 2 bases and J lost 8, with 22 bases in between. The germline gives CDR1 SGHTA, CDR2 FQGNSA. The length of the CDR3 is 17 residues. CDR3 in amino acids: CASSLMGSSGLRDEQFF. The CDR3 bases are TGTGCCAGCAGCTTAATGGGGAGTTCAGGACTTCGCGATGAGCAGTTCTTC.

This clonotype was counted only a few times. V and J are TRBV11-2 and TRBJ1-1; D possibly corresponds to TRBD1 (5 bases). The CDR3 is made up of 15 amino acids. Germline assignment: CDR1 SGHAT and CDR2 FQNNGV. V was shortened by 5 bases and J by 4 bases, with 17 bases between the two germline ends. DNA of the CDR3: TGTGCCAGCAGCGCCAGCAGGGTTTTGGGCACTGAAGCTTTCTTT. This sequence encodes CASSASRVLGTEAFF.

This clonotype has a handful of counts. The V call is TRBV9, the J call TRBJ2-7; D may be TRBD1 (6 bases). CDR1 and CDR2 (germline): SGDLS, YYNGEE. V was trimmed by 0 bases and J by 2 bases, leaving 12 bases between them. This CDR3 has 15 amino acids. The CDR3 DNA is TGTGCCAGCAGCGTAGCTCCCACAGGGACCTACGAGCAGTACTTC. Its translation: CASSVAPTGTYEQYF.

This chain uses TRBV6-5 with TRBJ2-5; tentative D call: TRBD2 (6 bases). The germline CDR1 and CDR2 sequences are MNHEY and SVGAGI. The V end was cut by 0 bases, the J end by 3 bases, with 11 bases between. The CDR3 has 15 amino acids. The CDR3 is CASSYSVLAKETQYF. The CDR3 DNA reads TGTGCCAGCAGTTACTCGGTCCTAGCGAAAGAGACCCAGTACTTC.

The V call is TRBV10-3, the J call TRBJ2-7; D possibly corresponds to TRBD2 (6 bases). The CDR3 contains 16 residues. V dropped 0 bases and J dropped 4 bases, with 16 bases sitting between them. The germline gives CDR1 ENHRY, CDR2 SYGVKD. DNA of the CDR3: TGTGCCATCAGTGAGTCGAAGGACGGGGGTGTTTACGAGCAGTACTTC. Residues: CAISESKDGGVYEQYF.

This chain joins TRBV30 and TRBJ2-2, with D uncertain. The CDR3 loop spans 12 amino acids. The germline V and J ends were trimmed by 7 bases and 0 bases, with 6 bases remaining between them. CDR1 is GTSNPN and CDR2 is SVGIG in the germline V gene (reference sequence). CDR3 DNA sequence: TGTGCCTCAAAGACGAACACCGGGGAGCTGTTTTTT. This sequence encodes CASKTNTGELFF.

This clonotype was recorded a few times. The gene calls are TRBV12-3 or TRBV12-4 and TRBJ2-5; D may be TRBD1 (7 bases). There are 13 residues in the CDR3. Deletions cut 5 bases from V and 9 bases from J, with 16 bases between. The DNA for the CDR3 is TGTGCCAGCAGTCCGCGGCAGGGGGGAGCCCAGTACTTC. As protein: CASSPRQGGAQYF.

V usage is TRBV15 and J usage is TRBJ2-3; D is undetermined. CDR1 is LNHNV, CDR2 YYDKDF, per germline (reference sequence). V was pared by 0 bases and J by 0 bases, with 4 bases between. CDR3 length: 14 residues. CDR3 amino acids: CATSREQSTDTQYF. Written as DNA, the CDR3 is TGTGCCACCAGCAGAGAACAGAGCACAGATACGCAGTATTTT.

The rearrangement joins TRBV7-6 to TRBJ2-1; a weak D match, TRBD2 (5 bases). Germline V lookup: CDR1 SGHVS, CDR2 FNYEAQ. The CDR3 runs to 15 residues. V gave up 5 bases and J gave up 9 bases, with 20 bases separating them. CDR3 region: CASSPTAVGASEQFF. DNA of the CDR3: TGTGCCAGCAGCCCAACAGCCGTGGGAGCCAGTGAGCAGTTCTTC.